The 20 T cell receptor beta chains in this list originate from one sample, sequenced in a study of high-grade serous ovarian cancer treatment subgroups. The tumor samples were collected prior to definitive surgery or chemotherapy. The repertoire was sequenced with immunoSEQ multiplex PCR; TCRdb's copy has only in-frame clones and lacks some. The sample includes approximately 1,200 clones, about four fifths of them seen just once. Source material: tumor tissue. Every receptor here comes from a human donor with high-grade serous ovarian cancer.

V and J are TRBV18 and TRBJ2-1; 7 positions match TRBD1. Germline assignment: CDR1 KGHSH and CDR2 LQKENI. J gave up 6 bases and V 0 bases, and 8 bases lay outside the gene matches. The CDR3 is made up of 16 amino acids. The DNA of the CDR3 is TGTGCCAGCTCACCACCAGGGGGCCTCGCGCGCAATGAGCAGTTCTTC. As protein: CASSPPGGLARNEQFF.

The V call is TRBV27, the J call TRBJ1-2; maybe TRBD1 (5 bases). V was trimmed by 4 bases and J by 4 bases, leaving 16 bases between them. The CDR3 contains 15 residues. Germline V gives CDR1 MNHEY, CDR2 SMNVEV (reference sequence). The CDR3 loop reads CASSSRPTGFYGYTF. CDR3 bases: TGTGCCAGCAGTTCCCGCCCAACAGGATTCTATGGCTACACCTTC.

The chain is built from TRBV7-9 and TRBJ2-7; 8 nucleotides line up with TRBD1. The V gene's germline CDR1 is SEHNR and CDR2 FQNEAQ (reference sequence). Trimming removed 4 bases from V and 5 bases from J; junction bases left unmatched: 10. The CDR3 sequence is 15 residues long. CDR3 sequence: CASSSPTGVGDEQYF. The CDR3 nucleotides are TGTGCCAGCAGCTCACCGACAGGGGTAGGCGACGAGCAGTACTTC.

This chain connects TRBV2 to TRBJ2-2, with 7 bases aligning to TRBD1. Trimming took 4 bases from V and 5 from J; bases not matched to a gene: 10. This CDR3 has 16 residues. Germline V CDR1 and CDR2: SNHLY, FYNNEI. The CDR3 loop is CASSGAGGVSTGELFF. CDR3 sequence (DNA): TGTGCCAGCAGTGGGGCAGGGGGAGTTTCGACCGGGGAGCTGTTTTTT. Together with reference TRBV2 and TRBJ2-2, the CDR3 gives the full variable domain: EPEVTQTPSHQVTQMGQEVILRCVPISNHLYFYWYRQILGQKVEFLVSFYNNEISEKSEIFDDQFSVERPDGSNFTLKIRSTKLEDSAMYFCASSGAGGVSTGELFFGEGSRLTVL.

This clone was counted a single time. This chain joins TRBV7-8 and TRBJ2-7, with 9 bases aligning to TRBD2. The CDR3 sequence is 19 residues long. The ends lost 4 bases at V and 5 bases at J; junction bases unmatched: 21. Germline V gene data show CDR1 as SGHVS and CDR2 as FQNEAQ. In DNA, the CDR3 is TGTGCCAGCAGCTGGGAGGGCGGGAGGGGAAGCTCGACCAGGGACGAGCAGTACTTC. It is translated as CASSWEGGRGSSTRDEQYF.

This sequence joins TRBV9 and TRBJ1-4, with TRBD1 matching 8 bases. The CDR3 spans 14 residues. V dropped 4 bases and J dropped 4; count of bases not matched to a gene: 3. CDR1 SGDLS and CDR2 YYNGEE come from the germline V gene. CDR3 sequence: CASSQGAVNEKLFF. CDR3 DNA sequence: TGTGCCAGCAGCCAGGGGGCGGTTAATGAAAAACTGTTTTTT.

This clone was observed a single time. V usage is TRBV9 and J usage is TRBJ2-5, with 7 bases lining up with TRBD1. V dropped 3 bases and J dropped 1; count of bases not matched to a gene: 3. There are 14 residues in the CDR3. Per the germline V gene, CDR1 is SGDLS and CDR2 is YYNGEE. The CDR3 loop is CASSAGDSQETQYF. The CDR3 nucleotides read TGTGCCAGCAGCGCCGGGGACAGCCAAGAGACCCAGTACTTC. Variable domain in full (rest from reference TRBV9 and TRBJ2-5): DSGVTQTPKHLITATGQRVTLRCSPRSGDLSVYWYQQSLDQGLQFLIQYYNGEERAKGNILERFSAQQFPDLHSELNLSSLELGDSALYFCASSAGDSQETQYFGPGTRLLVL.

This chain uses TRBV9 with TRBJ1-1; the D gene is possibly TRBD1 (5 bases). Germline values: CDR1 SGDLS, CDR2 YYNGEE. Between the trimmed V and J ends, which lost 4 bases and 5 bases, there was a span of 12 bases. The CDR3 totals 13 residues. The CDR3 here is CASSPDGGTEAFF. The CDR3 DNA reads as TGTGCCAGCAGCCCAGACGGGGGAACTGAAGCTTTCTTT. The variable domain in full, completed from reference TRBV9 and TRBJ1-1, reads DSGVTQTPKHLITATGQRVTLRCSPRSGDLSVYWYQQSLDQGLQFLIQYYNGEERAKGNILERFSAQQFPDLHSELNLSSLELGDSALYFCASSPDGGTEAFFGQGTRLTVV.

As regards this clone: Relative to the germline gene, one junction end is altered; a read error may explain this. The same CDR3 also results from other DNA sequences found in this sample. The V call is TRBV7-6, the J call TRBJ1-1, with 10 bases matching TRBD1. The CDR3 consists of 14 residues. In germline, CDR1 is SGHVS, CDR2 FNYEAQ. The CDR3 nucleotides read TGTGCCAGCAGCCTGGACAGGGGGAACACTGAGGCTTTCTTT. Translating it yields CASSLDRGNTEAFF. Supplemented by reference TRBV7-6 and TRBJ1-1, the full variable domain reads GAGVSQSPRYKVTKRGQDVALRCDPISGHVSLYWYRQALGQGPEFLTYFNYEAQQDKSGLPNDRFSAERPEGSISTLTIQRTEQRDSAMYRCASSLDRGNTEAFFGQGTRLTVV.

The chain couples TRBV5-6 to TRBJ1-4; no firm D call. V lost 3 bases to trimming and J lost 8 bases, with 14 bases between them. The CDR3 has 14 amino acids. The V gene's germline CDR1 is SGHDT and CDR2 YYEEEE. CDR3 DNA: TGTGCCAGCAGCTCGGGGAACCCGGGCGAAAAACTGTTTTTT. This sequence encodes CASSSGNPGEKLFF. The whole variable domain, filled in from reference TRBV5-6 and TRBJ1-4, reads DAGVTQSPTHLIKTRGQQVTLRCSPKSGHDTVSWYQQALGQGPQFIFQYYEEEERQRGNFPDRFSGHQFPNYSSELNVNALLLGDSALYLCASSSGNPGEKLFFGSGTQLSVL.

A few counts support this clone. The chain couples TRBV28 to TRBJ2-7, with a tentative D call TRBD1 (5 bases). This CDR3 region has 15 residues. CDR1 is MDHEN, CDR2 SYDVKM, per germline. The germline V and J ends were trimmed by 5 bases and 2 bases, with 16 bases remaining between them. CDR3 in DNA: TGTGCCAGCAGTCCCTCAGGGTACCCCACCTACGAGCAGTACTTC. This sequence encodes CASSPSGYPTYEQYF.

This sequence joins TRBV5-5 and TRBJ1-3, with D hard to call. Trimming shortened V by 0 bases and J by 2 bases, and 6 bases separated the two germline ends. CDR3 length: 14 amino acids. The germline CDR1 and CDR2 sequences are SGHKS and YYEKEE (reference sequence). CDR3 amino acids: CASSLGSTGNTIYF. CDR3 coding DNA: TGTGCCAGCAGCTTGGGATCCACTGGAAACACCATATATTTT.

The chain has TRBV5-6 and TRBJ2-7, with D unclear. V shed 4 bases and J shed 4 bases, with 6 bases lying between them. CDR1 SGHDT and CDR2 YYEEEE come from the germline V gene. The CDR3 totals 11 residues. CDR3 bases: TGTGCCAGCAGCCTTGAGTACGAGCAGTACTTC. Translation: CASSLEYEQYF.

This sequence joins TRBV7-9 and TRBJ1-1, with D perhaps matching TRBD1 (5 bases). Germline V CDR1 and CDR2: SEHNR, FQNEAQ (reference sequence). The CDR3 is 13 residues long. Trimming left V 11 bases short and J 3 bases short, with 16 bases between. The CDR3 DNA is TGTGCCTCAATTGGAGACAGCGACACTGAAGCTTTCTTT. Amino acid sequence: CASIGDSDTEAFF.

A few counts support this clone. The chain carries TRBV28 and TRBJ2-2, with 9 nucleotides matching TRBD2. The V gene's germline CDR1 is MDHEN and CDR2 SYDVKM. With 8 bases clipped from V and 4 bases from J, the junction kept 8 bases outside the gene matches. This CDR3 is 15 amino acids long. DNA for the CDR3: TGTGCCAGCGCGGGAGGGGGTATACCCACCGGGGAGCTGTTTTTT. Translation: CASAGGGIPTGELFF.

The chain is built from TRBV28 and TRBJ2-7; D not resolved. The CDR3 covers 15 residues. The ends were cut back, 1 base at V and 1 base at J, with 11 bases in the middle. Germline assignment: CDR1 MDHEN and CDR2 SYDVKM. The CDR3, as DNA: TGTGCCAGCAGTTTATCGGCCCTCCCTTCCTACGAGCAGTACTTC. Translation: CASSLSALPSYEQYF.

This clone has only one observation. This sequence joins TRBV10-2 and TRBJ1-1; 10 bases match TRBD1. V was clipped by 6 bases and J by 9 bases; unmatched bases: 10. The CDR3 is made up of 14 amino acids. Germline lookup yields CDR1 WSHSY and CDR2 SAAADI. CDR3 in amino acids: CASSPTTTGGQAFF. The CDR3 nucleotides read TGCGCCAGCAGCCCTACCACGACAGGGGGCCAAGCTTTCTTT.

The gene calls are TRBV29-1 and TRBJ2-3, with D unclear. CDR1 is SQVTM, CDR2 ANQGSEA, per germline. V lost 7 bases and J 2 bases, leaving 16 bases between the germline ends. This CDR3 is 14 amino acids long. The chain's CDR3 is CSARSWEYTDTQYF. Written as DNA, the CDR3 is TGCAGCGCTAGATCTTGGGAATACACAGATACGCAGTATTTT.

The chain links TRBV30 to TRBJ2-7; unclear D gene. CDR1 and CDR2 from the germline V gene are GTSNPN and SVGIG (reference sequence). The ends were cut back, 0 bases at V and 3 bases at J, with 6 bases in the middle. CDR3 length: 12 amino acids. This chain's CDR3 is CAWSVQDYEQYF. The DNA for the CDR3 is TGTGCCTGGAGTGTCCAGGACTACGAGCAGTACTTC.

The chain combines TRBV6-9 with TRBJ2-7; 7 bases line up with TRBD2. With V trimmed by 8 bases and J by 1 base, 5 bases remained unmatched. The CDR3 covers 13 residues. CDR1 is MNHGY and CDR2 is SVAAGI in the germline V gene. In DNA form, the CDR3 reads TGTGCCAGCTGGGGAGGGAGGTCCTACGAGCAGTACTTC. It is translated as CASWGGRSYEQYF.